This T cell receptor beta chain comes out of a study of cytotoxic CD8 clonotypes in ibrutinib-treated CLL. Sequencing was performed with immunoSEQ multiplex PCR; in TCRdb, only in-frame clones are kept and a portion is missing. Of about 16,000 clones listed, approximately 67% are singletons. General study findings and limits: Patients showed higher baseline clonality than age-matched healthy donors, and it tracked circulating CD8+ T-cell counts. At progression, clonality fell back toward baseline after rising at ibrutinib response.

This clone has a handful of counts. The target antigen is unknown. Germline CDR1 LNHDA, CDR2 SQIVND (reference sequence). The CDR3 is 14 residues long. Between the trimmed V and J ends, which lost 0 bases and 10 bases, there was a span of 12 bases. This sequence joins TRBV19 and TRBJ2-2, with D perhaps TRBD2 (6 bases). Sequencing was performed on PBMCs, taken before ibrutinib treatment. The clonotype was recovered from a human donor with chronic lymphocytic leukemia. The CDR3 nucleotides are TGTGCCAGTAGTATAGAAGAAAGGGAGGAGGAGCTGTTTTTT. Its protein product is CASSIEEREEELFF.